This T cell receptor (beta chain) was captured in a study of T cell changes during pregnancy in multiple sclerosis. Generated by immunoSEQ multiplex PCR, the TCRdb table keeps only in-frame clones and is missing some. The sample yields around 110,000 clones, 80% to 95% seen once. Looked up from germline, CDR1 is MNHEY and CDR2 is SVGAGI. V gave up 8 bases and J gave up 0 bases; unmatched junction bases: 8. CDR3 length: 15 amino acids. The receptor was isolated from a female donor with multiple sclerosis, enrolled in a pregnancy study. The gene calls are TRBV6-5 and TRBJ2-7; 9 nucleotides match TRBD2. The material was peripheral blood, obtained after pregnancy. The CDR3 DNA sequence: TGTGCCAGCCGCCCCTGGACTAGCGTCTCCTACGAGCAGTACTTC. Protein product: CASRPWTSVSYEQYF.